This T cell receptor (beta chain) is drawn from a study of blood T cell repertoires in COVID-19. Study summary: There were acute and convalescent COVID-19 samples, and they came from the United States, Italy and Spain. Nucleic acid was either cDNA or gDNA, and it came from T cells, B-cell-depleted T cells, or PBMCs.

Trimming took 7 bases from V and 8 from J, leaving 21 bases between them. This CDR3 contains 15 residues. Germline V lookup: CDR1 SGHRS, CDR2 YFSETQ. The assay was immunoSEQ multiplex PCR, and TCRdb's table has in-frame clones only and misses some. Of some 220,000 clones in the sample, around 80% were seen once. The clonotype comes from a woman aged 70-85 years with acute or convalescent COVID-19. Sequencing was done on a sample of peripheral blood. The chain has TRBV5-1 and TRBJ2-2; a possible D gene is TRBD1 (6 bases). CDR3 region: CASAPAGAPQGELFF. As DNA, the CDR3 is TGCGCCAGCGCCCCAGCAGGGGCGCCGCAAGGGGAGCTGTTTTTT.